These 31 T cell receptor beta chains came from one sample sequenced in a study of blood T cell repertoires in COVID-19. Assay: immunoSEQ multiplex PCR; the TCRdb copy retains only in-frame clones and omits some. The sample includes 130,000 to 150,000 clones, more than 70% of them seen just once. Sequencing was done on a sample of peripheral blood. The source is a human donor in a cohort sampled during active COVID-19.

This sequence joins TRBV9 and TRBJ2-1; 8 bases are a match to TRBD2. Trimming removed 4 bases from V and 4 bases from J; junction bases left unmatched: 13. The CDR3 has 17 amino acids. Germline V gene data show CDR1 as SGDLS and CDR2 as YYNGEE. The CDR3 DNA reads TGTGCCAGCAGCCCAGCAGCGCGACTAGCGCTTTACAATGAGCAGTTCTTC. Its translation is CASSPAARLALYNEQFF.

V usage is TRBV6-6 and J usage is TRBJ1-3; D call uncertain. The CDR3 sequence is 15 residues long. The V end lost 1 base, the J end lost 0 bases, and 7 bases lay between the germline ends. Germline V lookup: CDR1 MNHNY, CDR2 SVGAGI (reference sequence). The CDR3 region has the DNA TGTGCCAGCAGTTACTTTCCTCGCTCTGGAAACACCATATATTTT. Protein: CASSYFPRSGNTIYF.

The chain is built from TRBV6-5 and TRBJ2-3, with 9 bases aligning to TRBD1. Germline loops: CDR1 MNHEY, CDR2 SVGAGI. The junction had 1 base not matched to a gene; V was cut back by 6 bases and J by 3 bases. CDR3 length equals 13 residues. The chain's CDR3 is CASRGQGTDTQYF. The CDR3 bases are TGTGCCAGCAGAGGACAGGGGACAGATACGCAGTATTTT.

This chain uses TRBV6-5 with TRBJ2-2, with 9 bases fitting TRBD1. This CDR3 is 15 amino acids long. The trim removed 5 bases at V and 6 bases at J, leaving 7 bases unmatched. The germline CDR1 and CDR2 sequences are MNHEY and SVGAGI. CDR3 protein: CASSLLRTGAGELFF. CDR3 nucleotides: TGTGCCAGCAGTCTACTTAGGACAGGGGCCGGGGAGCTGTTTTTT.

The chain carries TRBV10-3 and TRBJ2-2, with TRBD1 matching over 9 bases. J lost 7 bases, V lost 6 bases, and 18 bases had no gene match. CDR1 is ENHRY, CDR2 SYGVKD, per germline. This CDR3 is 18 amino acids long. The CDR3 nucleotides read TGTGCCATCAGCGGGGAACCGGGACAGGGAGGTTTAGTCGGGGAGCTGTTTTTT. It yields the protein CAISGEPGQGGLVGELFF.

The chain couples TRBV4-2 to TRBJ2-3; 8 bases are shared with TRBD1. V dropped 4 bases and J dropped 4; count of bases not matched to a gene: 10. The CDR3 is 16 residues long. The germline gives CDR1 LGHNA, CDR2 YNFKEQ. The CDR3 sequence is CASSRVTGGRSDTQYF. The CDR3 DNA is TGTGCCAGCAGCCGGGTAACAGGGGGAAGATCAGATACGCAGTATTTT.

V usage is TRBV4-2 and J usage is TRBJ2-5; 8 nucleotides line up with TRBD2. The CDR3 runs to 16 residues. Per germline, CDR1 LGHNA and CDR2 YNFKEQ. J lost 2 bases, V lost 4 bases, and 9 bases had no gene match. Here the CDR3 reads CASSPGAGAFQETQYF. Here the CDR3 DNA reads TGTGCCAGCAGCCCAGGAGCGGGGGCCTTTCAAGAGACCCAGTACTTC.

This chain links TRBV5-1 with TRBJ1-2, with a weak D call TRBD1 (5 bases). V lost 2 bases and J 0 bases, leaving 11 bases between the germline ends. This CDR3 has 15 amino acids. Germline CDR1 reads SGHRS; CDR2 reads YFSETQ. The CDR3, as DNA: TGCGCCAGCAGCTTCGCGGGGGGACCTAACTATGGCTACACCTTC. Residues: CASSFAGGPNYGYTF. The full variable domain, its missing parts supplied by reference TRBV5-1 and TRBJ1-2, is KAGVTQTPRYLIKTRGQQVTLSCSPISGHRSVSWYQQTPGQGLQFLFEYFSETQRNKGNFPGRFSGRQFSNSRSEMNVSTLELGDSALYLCASSFAGGPNYGYTFGSGTRLTVV.

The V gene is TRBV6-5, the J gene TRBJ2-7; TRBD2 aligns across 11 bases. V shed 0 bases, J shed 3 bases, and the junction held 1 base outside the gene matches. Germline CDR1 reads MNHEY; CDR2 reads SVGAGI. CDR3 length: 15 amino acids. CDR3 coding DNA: TGTGCCAGCAGTTACTCGACTAGCGGGGACTACGAGCAGTACTTC. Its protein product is CASSYSTSGDYEQYF.

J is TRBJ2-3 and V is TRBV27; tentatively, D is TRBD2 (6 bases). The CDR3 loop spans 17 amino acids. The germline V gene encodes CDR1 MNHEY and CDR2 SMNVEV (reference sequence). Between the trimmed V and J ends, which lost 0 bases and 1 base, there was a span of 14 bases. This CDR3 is CASSLSGRGYGTDTQYF. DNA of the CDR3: TGTGCCAGCAGTTTATCGGGCCGGGGGTACGGCACAGATACGCAGTATTTT.

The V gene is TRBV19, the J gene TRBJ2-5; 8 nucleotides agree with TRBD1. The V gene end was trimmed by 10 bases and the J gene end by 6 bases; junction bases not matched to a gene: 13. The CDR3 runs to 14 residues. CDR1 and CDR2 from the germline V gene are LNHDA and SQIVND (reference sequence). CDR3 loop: CATSTGQGGQTQYF. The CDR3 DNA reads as TGTGCCACAAGCACTGGACAGGGCGGACAGACCCAGTACTTC.

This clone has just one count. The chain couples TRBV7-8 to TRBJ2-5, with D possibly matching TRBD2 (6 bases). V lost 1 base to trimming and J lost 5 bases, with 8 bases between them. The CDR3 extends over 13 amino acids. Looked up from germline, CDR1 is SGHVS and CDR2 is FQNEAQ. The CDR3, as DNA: TGTGCCAGCAGCTTAGTGGAGGGGGAGACCCAGTACTTC. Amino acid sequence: CASSLVEGETQYF.

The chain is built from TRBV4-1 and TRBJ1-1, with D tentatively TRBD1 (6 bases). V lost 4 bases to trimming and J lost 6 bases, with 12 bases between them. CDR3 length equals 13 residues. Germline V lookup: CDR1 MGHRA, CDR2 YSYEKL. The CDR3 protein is CASSPPGAAEAFF. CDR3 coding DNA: TGCGCCAGCAGCCCCCCAGGGGCCGCTGAAGCTTTCTTT.

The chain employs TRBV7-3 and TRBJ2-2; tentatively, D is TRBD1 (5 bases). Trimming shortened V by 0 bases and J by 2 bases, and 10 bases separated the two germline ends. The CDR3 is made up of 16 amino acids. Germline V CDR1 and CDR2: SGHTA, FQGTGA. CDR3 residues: CASSLTLGANTGELFF. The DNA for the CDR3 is TGTGCCAGCAGCTTAACGCTAGGGGCCAACACCGGGGAGCTGTTTTTT.

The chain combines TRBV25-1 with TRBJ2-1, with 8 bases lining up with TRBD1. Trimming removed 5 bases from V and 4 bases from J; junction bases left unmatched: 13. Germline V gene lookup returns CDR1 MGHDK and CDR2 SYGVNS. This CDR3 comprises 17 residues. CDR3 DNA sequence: TGTGCCAGCAGTCGGAGACCCGGGACAGGTCCATACAATGAGCAGTTCTTC. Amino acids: CASSRRPGTGPYNEQFF.

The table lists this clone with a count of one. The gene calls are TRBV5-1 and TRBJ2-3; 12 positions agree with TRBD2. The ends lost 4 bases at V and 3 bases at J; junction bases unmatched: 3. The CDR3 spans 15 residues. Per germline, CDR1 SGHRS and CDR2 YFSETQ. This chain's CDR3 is CASSAGLAGTDTQYF. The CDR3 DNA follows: TGCGCCAGCAGCGCAGGACTAGCGGGGACAGATACGCAGTATTTT.

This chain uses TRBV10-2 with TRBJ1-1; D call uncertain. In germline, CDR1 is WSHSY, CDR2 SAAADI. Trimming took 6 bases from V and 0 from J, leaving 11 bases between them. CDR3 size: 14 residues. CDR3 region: CASREQGVNTEAFF. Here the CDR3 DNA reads TGCGCCAGCAGGGAACAAGGAGTGAACACTGAAGCTTTCTTT.

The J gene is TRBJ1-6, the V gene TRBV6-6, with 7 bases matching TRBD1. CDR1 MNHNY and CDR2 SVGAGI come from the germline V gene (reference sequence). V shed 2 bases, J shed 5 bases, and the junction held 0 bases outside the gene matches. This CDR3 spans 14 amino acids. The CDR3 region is CASSYGQDNSPLHF. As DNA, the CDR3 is TGTGCCAGCAGTTACGGACAGGATAATTCACCCCTCCACTTT.

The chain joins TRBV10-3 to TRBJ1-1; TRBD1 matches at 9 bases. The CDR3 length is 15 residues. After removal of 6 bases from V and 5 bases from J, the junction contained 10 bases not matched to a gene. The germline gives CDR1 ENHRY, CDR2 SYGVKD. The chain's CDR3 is CAIRKGQGGNTEAFF. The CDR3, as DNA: TGTGCCATCAGAAAGGGACAGGGCGGGAATACTGAAGCTTTCTTT.

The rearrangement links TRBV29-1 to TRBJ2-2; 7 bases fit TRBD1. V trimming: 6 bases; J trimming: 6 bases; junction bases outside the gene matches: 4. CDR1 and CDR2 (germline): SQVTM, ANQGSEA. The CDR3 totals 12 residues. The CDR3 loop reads CSVGQVAGELFF. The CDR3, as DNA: TGCAGCGTCGGACAGGTCGCCGGGGAGCTGTTTTTT.

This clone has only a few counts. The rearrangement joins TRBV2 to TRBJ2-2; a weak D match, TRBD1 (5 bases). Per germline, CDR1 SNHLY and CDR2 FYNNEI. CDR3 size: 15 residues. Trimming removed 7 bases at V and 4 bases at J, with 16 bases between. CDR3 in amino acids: CASTRTTPATGELFF. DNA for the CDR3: TGTGCCAGCACGAGGACAACCCCTGCCACCGGGGAGCTGTTTTTT.

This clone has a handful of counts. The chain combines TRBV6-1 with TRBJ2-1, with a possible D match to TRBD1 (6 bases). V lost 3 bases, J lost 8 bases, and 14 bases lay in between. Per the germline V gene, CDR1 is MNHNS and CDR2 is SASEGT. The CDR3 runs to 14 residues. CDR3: CASSDRGWFDEQFF. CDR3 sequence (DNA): TGTGCCAGCAGTGACAGGGGCTGGTTCGATGAGCAGTTCTTC.

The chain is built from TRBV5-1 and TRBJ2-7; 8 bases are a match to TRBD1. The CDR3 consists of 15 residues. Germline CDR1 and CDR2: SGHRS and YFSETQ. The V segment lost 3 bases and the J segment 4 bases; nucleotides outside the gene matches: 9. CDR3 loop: CASSSPGQGAYEQYF. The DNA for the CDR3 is TGCGCCAGCAGCTCGCCGGGGCAGGGGGCTTACGAGCAGTACTTC.

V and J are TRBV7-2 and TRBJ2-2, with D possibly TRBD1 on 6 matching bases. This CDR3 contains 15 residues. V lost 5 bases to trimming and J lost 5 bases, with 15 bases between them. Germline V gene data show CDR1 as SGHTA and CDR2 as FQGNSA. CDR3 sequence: CASSVLTQGTGELFF. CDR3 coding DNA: TGTGCCAGCAGCGTACTTACTCAGGGGACCGGGGAGCTGTTTTTT.

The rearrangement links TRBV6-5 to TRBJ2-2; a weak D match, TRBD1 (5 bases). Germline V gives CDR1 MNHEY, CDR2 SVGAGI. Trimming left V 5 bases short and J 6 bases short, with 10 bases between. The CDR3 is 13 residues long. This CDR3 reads CASSPGLAGELFF. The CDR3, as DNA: TGTGCCAGCAGTCCAGGGTTGGCCGGGGAGCTGTTTTTT.

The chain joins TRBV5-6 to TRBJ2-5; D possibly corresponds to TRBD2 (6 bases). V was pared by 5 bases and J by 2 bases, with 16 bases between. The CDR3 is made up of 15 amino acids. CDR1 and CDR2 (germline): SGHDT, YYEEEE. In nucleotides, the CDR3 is TGTGCCAGCAGTTCGTCCGGGACTGGTCAAGAGACCCAGTACTTC. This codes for CASSSSGTGQETQYF.

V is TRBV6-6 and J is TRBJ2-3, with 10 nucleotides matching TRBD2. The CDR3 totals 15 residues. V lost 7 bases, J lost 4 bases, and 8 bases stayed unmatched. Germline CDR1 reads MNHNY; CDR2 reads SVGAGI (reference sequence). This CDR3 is CASNLSGGRADTQYF. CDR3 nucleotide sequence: TGTGCCAGCAACCTTAGCGGGGGGCGGGCAGATACGCAGTATTTT.

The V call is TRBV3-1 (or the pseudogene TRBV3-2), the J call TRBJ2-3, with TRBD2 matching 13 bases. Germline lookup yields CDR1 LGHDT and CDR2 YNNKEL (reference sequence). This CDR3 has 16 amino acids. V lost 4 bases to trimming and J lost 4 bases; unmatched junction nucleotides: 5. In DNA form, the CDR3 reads TGTGCCAGCAGCCCCCGACTAGCGGGGGGACCAGATACGCAGTATTTT. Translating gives CASSPRLAGGPDTQYF.

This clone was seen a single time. The CDR3 loop reads CASSQRFQETQYF. The CDR3 region has the DNA TGCGCCAGCAGCCAGAGGTTCCAAGAGACCCAGTACTTC. This chain joins TRBV4-1 and TRBJ2-5; D unresolved. Germline values: CDR1 MGHRA, CDR2 YSYEKL. CDR3 length equals 13 residues. V gave up 3 bases and J gave up 1 base, with 6 bases separating them.

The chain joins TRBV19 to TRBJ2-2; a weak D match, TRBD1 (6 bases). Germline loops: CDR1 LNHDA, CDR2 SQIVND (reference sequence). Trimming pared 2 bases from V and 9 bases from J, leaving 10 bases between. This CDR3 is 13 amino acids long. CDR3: CASSIQGYRELFF. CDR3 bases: TGTGCCAGTAGTATACAGGGGTATAGGGAGCTGTTTTTT. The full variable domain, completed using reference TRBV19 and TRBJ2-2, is DGGITQSPKYLFRKEGQNVTLSCEQNLNHDAMYWYRQDPGQGLRLIYYSQIVNDFQKGDIAEGYSVSREKKESFPLTVTSAQKNPTAFYLCASSIQGYRELFFGEGSRLTVL.

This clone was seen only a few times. CDR3 coding DNA: TGTGTCGTGGGACAGGGAAGCTACGAGCAGTACTTC. Translated, it gives CVVGQGSYEQYF. The V gene is TRBV27, the J gene TRBJ2-7, with 9 bases that match TRBD1. The germline V gene encodes CDR1 MNHEY and CDR2 SMNVEV (reference sequence). CDR3 size: 12 residues.